This paragraph covers one TCR beta chain sequence. CDR1 and CDR2 from the germline V gene are SGDLS and YYNGEE. The CDR3 contains 15 residues. Trimming removed 0 bases at V and 1 base at J, with 10 bases between. Generated by immunoSEQ multiplex PCR, the TCRdb table keeps only in-frame clones and is missing some. The data show more than 60,000 clones, with approximately 84% seen just once and 3.5% to 4.5% held by the top ten. The sample is drawn from a study of OX40 agonist ivuxolimab in advanced cancers. The TCR sequence derives from an adult with an advanced solid tumor such as melanoma, head and neck, liver or kidney cancer. The rearrangement links TRBV9 to TRBJ1-1; no clear D. The source was CD4+ or CD8+ T cells sorted from blood, collected in a trial of the OX40 agonist ivuxolimab. This CDR3 reads CASSVDGQPNTEAFF. The DNA for the CDR3 is TGTGCCAGCAGCGTAGATGGGCAGCCGAACACTGAAGCTTTCTTT.